In its sample, the clone carrying this T cell receptor (beta chain) was seen once. Its antigen is unidentified. The method was immunoSEQ multiplex PCR; TCRdb's version includes in-frame clones alone and lacks a portion of them. The table lists 45,000 to 60,000 clones, more than 75% of them singletons. V lost 2 bases and J lost 6; bases outside the gene matches: 10. The CDR3 loop spans 15 amino acids. Per germline, CDR1 LGHNA and CDR2 YSLEER. This sample is part of a study of a mutant IDH1 vaccine in newly diagnosed glioma. Regarding the study as a whole: Pseudoprogression seemed unrelated to changes in top peripheral T cell clonotypes.

Time point given: week 35, safety follow-up. Every single dose of the vaccine, 300 ug of mutant IDH1 20-mer peptide, came with topical imiquimod. The gene calls are TRBV4-3 and TRBJ2-7; TRBD1 matches at 7 bases. The sequences come from PBMCs, collected from a glioma patient whose treatment included an IDH1 peptide vaccine. The receptor was isolated from a woman aged 40 to 50 with glioma. The CDR3 region is CASSQRRQGQGEQYF. CDR3 bases: TGCGCCAGCAGCCAACGCCGACAGGGACAAGGCGAGCAGTACTTC.